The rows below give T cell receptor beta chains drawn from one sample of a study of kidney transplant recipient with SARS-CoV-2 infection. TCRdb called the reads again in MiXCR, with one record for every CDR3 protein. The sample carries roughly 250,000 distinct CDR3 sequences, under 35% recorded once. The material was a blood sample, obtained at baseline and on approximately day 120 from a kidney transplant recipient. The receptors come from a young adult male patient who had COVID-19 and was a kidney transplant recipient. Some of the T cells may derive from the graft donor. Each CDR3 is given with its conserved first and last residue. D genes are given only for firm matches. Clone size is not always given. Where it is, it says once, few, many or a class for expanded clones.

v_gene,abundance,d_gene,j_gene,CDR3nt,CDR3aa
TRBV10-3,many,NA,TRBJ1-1,TGTGCCATCTCTACAGGGCGTGAGGCTTTCTTT,CAISTGREAFF
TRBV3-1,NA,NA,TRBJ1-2,TGTGCCAGCGGCCCCCGAGGCAGGGGCTATGGCTACACCTTC,CASGPRGRGYGYTF
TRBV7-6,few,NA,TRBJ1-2,TGTGCCAGCAGCTGGGCTTTTGAATCTCGAAAGACCTATGGCTACACCTTC,CASSWAFESRKTYGYTF
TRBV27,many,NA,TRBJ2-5,TGTGCCAGTAGCAAGAAGTTACAAGAGACCCAGTACTTC,CASSKKLQETQYF
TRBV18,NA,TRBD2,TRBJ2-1,TGTGCCAGCTCACTAGCTAGCGGAAGTTTAAATGAGCAGTTCTTC,CASSLASGSLNEQFF
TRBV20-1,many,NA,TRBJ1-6,TGCAGTGCTAGAGTACAGGGTCATTCACCCCTCCACTTT,CSARVQGHSPLHF
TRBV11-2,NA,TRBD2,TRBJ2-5,TGTGCCAGCAGCCAGACTAGCGGGAGGGCCCCAGAGACCCAGTACTTC,CASSQTSGRAPETQYF
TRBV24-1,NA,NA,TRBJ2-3,TGTGCCACCAGTGATTCCCTTCGCAGGACCACAGATACGCAGTATTTT,CATSDSLRRTTDTQYF
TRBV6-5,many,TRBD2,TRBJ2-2,TGTGCCAGCAGCCCCGGACTAGCGGGGGGGCATGGCGGGGAGCTGTTTTTT,CASSPGLAGGHGGELFF
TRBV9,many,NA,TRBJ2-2,TGTGCCAGCAGCGCCTATGGGGACCCGAAACCGAACACCGGGGAGCTGTTTTTT,CASSAYGDPKPNTGELFF
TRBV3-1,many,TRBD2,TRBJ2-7,TGTGCCAGCAGCTCAGGACTAGCGGGTCTCTACGAGCAGTACTTC,CASSSGLAGLYEQYF
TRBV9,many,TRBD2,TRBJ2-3,TGTGCCAGCAGCGATAGCGGGAGGGGATTGGATACGCAGTATTTT,CASSDSGRGLDTQYF
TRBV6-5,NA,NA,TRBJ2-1,TGTGCCAGCAGGAAGGACGGGGGATCCTACAATGAGCAGTTCTTC,CASRKDGGSYNEQFF
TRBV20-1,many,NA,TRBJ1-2,TGCAGTGCTAGTGAGCTCGACTATGGCTACACCTTC,CSASELDYGYTF
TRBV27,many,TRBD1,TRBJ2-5,TGTGCCAGCAGCGGACAGGGCCAAGAGACCCAGTACTTC,CASSGQGQETQYF
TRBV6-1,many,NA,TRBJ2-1,TGTGCCAGCAGTGAGGTACCGAGCTCCTACAATGAGCAGTTCTTC,CASSEVPSSYNEQFF
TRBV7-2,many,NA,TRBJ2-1,TGTGCCAGCAGCATCAGACAGAACAATGAGCAGTTCTTC,CASSIRQNNEQFF
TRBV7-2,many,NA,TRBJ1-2,TGTGCCAGCAGCAAGTTTATCAGAGACGGAAAGACCTATGGCTACACCTTC,CASSKFIRDGKTYGYTF
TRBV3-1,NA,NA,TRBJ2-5,TGTGCCAGCAGCATTGCTACTCCCATTACTTTCTCTGAGACCCAGTACTTC,CASSIATPITFSETQYF
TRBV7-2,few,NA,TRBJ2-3,TGTGCCAGCACCCAACAGGGGGGGCTAACAGATACGCAGTATTTT,CASTQQGGLTDTQYF
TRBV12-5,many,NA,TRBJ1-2,TGTGCTAGTGGTAATGAATGTTTGCAGGGAAAGACCTATGGCTACACCTTC,CASGNECLQGKTYGYTF
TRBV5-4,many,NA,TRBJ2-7,TGTGCCAGCAGCTCCTCTTCGGGGGTTACAGGGCCCTACGAGCAGTACTTC,CASSSSSGVTGPYEQYF
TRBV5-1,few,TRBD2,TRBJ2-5,TGCGCCAGCAGCTTGCGAGCTAGCGGACAAGAGACCCAGTACTTC,CASSLRASGQETQYF
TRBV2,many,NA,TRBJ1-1,TGTGCCAGCAGTGAAGGACAGACGAACACTGAAGCTTTCTTT,CASSEGQTNTEAFF
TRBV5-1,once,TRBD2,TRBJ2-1,TGCGCCAGCAGGTTGACCGGGACTAGCGGTAATGAGCAGTTCTTC,CASRLTGTSGNEQFF
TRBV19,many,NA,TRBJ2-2,TGTGCCAGTAGTATCCCGCAGGGGCTATACACCGGGGAGCTGTTTTTT,CASSIPQGLYTGELFF
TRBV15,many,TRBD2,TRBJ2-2,TGTGCCACCAGCAGAGATAGGCGGGGGGGCCCTAGGGTCGGGGAGCTGTTTTTT,CATSRDRRGGPRVGELFF
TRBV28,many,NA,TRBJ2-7,TGTGCCAGCAGTTTTGACAGGCTCTACGAGCAGTACTTC,CASSFDRLYEQYF